These 16 T cell receptor beta chains share one sample of origin, sequenced in a study of blood T cell repertoires in COVID-19 (dated by TCRdb to 2020 to 2021). The library was obtained by the immunoSEQ multiplex PCR assay. Imported from immuneACCESS, the table was reduced by TCRdb to in-frame sequences with V and J called. These copies leave out some clones; in studies compared against another copy, an unresolved V gene accounts for under half, and the cause of the remainder is not known. The sample has about 76,000 clones on record, roughly 80% of them singletons. The top ten hold 15% to 20% of the sample. Sequencing was done on a sample of peripheral blood. All receptors derive from a woman aged 55-70 years with acute or convalescent COVID-19.

CDR3 sequence: CASSYSPRATTEAFF. CDR3 nucleotides: TGTGCCAGCAGTTACTCTCCCAGGGCAACCACTGAAGCTTTCTTT. J is TRBJ1-1 and V is TRBV6-5, with D perhaps matching TRBD1 (5 bases). CDR3 length: 15 residues. The germline V and J ends were trimmed by 0 bases and 4 bases, with 12 bases remaining between them. Germline lookup yields CDR1 MNHEY and CDR2 SVGAGI.

The chain links TRBV6-6 to TRBJ2-2; D gene uncertain. The CDR3 totals 14 residues. The V end was cut by 2 bases, the J end by 3 bases, with 7 bases between. Germline V gene sequence: CDR1 MNHNY, CDR2 SVGAGI (reference sequence). CDR3 bases: TGTGCCAGCAGTTACAAGGCGGACACCGGGGAGCTGTTTTTT. This sequence encodes CASSYKADTGELFF.

The DNA for the CDR3 is TGCAGCGTTGAAGATTCCAGGGGTGCCGGGGAGCTGTTTTTT. It translates to CSVEDSRGAGELFF. The rearrangement links TRBV29-1 to TRBJ2-2; the D gene is possibly TRBD1 (6 bases). Germline CDR1 reads SQVTM; CDR2 reads ANQGSEA. The V gene lost 0 bases and the J gene lost 6 bases, with 11 bases spanning the gap. The CDR3 covers 14 residues.

This chain joins TRBV30 and TRBJ1-2, with D uncertain. The V and J ends lost 0 bases and 8 bases respectively, with 13 bases between them. Germline CDR1 GTSNPN, CDR2 SVGIG (reference sequence). The CDR3 sequence is 13 residues long. CDR3 sequence: CAWSVGRLRGYTF. The CDR3 nucleotides read TGTGCCTGGAGTGTGGGCAGGTTGAGAGGCTACACCTTC.

The rearrangement uses TRBV5-1 and TRBJ2-2, with D perhaps TRBD2 (6 bases). The CDR3 is 15 amino acids. The germline V and J ends were trimmed by 4 bases and 0 bases, with 10 bases remaining between them. Germline CDR1 reads SGHRS; CDR2 reads YFSETQ. The CDR3 DNA reads as TGCGCCAGCAGCACCGGGGGATCGAACACCGGGGAGCTGTTTTTT. It codes for CASSTGGSNTGELFF.

J is TRBJ2-2 and V is TRBV4-2; TRBD2 is a possible D gene (7 bases). This CDR3 region has 15 residues. CDR1 and CDR2 from the germline V gene are LGHNA and YNFKEQ. Trimming left V 4 bases short and J 6 bases short, with 15 bases between. CDR3: CASSPTGGASGELFF. CDR3 in DNA: TGTGCCAGCAGCCCTACGGGGGGCGCGTCCGGGGAGCTGTTTTTT.

This rearrangement joins TRBV6-2 or TRBV6-3 to TRBJ1-5, with 11 nucleotides matching TRBD1. J lost 4 bases, V lost 0 bases, and 11 bases had no gene match. CDR3 length: 19 residues. CDR1 is MNHEY, CDR2 SVGEGT, per germline. CDR3 in amino acids: CASSYSTGQGAILNQPQHF. DNA for the CDR3: TGTGCCAGCAGTTACTCAACCGGACAGGGGGCGATCCTAAATCAGCCCCAGCATTTT.

This clone was seen once. The chain employs TRBV15 and TRBJ2-7; TRBD1 is a possible D gene (6 bases). The germline V gene encodes CDR1 LNHNV and CDR2 YYDKDF (reference sequence). V was clipped by 0 bases and J by 3 bases, with 12 bases between them. This CDR3 spans 15 amino acids. CDR3 loop: CATSRDLGADYEQYF. The CDR3 nucleotides read TGTGCCACCAGCAGAGATCTGGGGGCCGACTACGAGCAGTACTTC.

The genes are TRBV11-2 and TRBJ1-2, with D possibly being TRBD1 (6 bases). The V gene lost 5 bases and the J gene lost 5 bases, with 18 bases spanning the gap. Germline V gene lookup returns CDR1 SGHAT and CDR2 FQNNGV. This CDR3 is 15 amino acids long. The CDR3 region is CASSIPGQLWYGYTF. The CDR3 DNA follows: TGTGCCAGCAGCATACCGGGACAACTGTGGTATGGCTACACCTTC.

This sequence joins TRBV19 and TRBJ2-3; 8 bases are shared with TRBD1. Per germline, CDR1 LNHDA and CDR2 SQIVND (reference sequence). V trimming: 9 bases; J trimming: 2 bases; junction bases outside the gene matches: 7. CDR3 length equals 14 residues. In DNA, the CDR3 is TGTGCCAGCGTAAACAGGGGGGACACAGATACGCAGTATTTT. Translated, it gives CASVNRGDTDTQYF.

The V call is TRBV11-2, the J call TRBJ2-3; TRBD1 matches at 9 bases. The germline V gene has CDR1 SGHAT and CDR2 FQNNGV. V gave up 2 bases and J gave up 6 bases; unmatched junction bases: 6. The CDR3 consists of 15 residues. The CDR3 nucleotides are TGTGCCAGCAGCTTAAGGGACAGGGTTTTCGATACGCAGTATTTT. Its protein product is CASSLRDRVFDTQYF.

The sample holds one count of this clone. The chain carries TRBV9 and TRBJ1-3; D is possibly TRBD1 (5 bases). V was pared by 0 bases and J by 0 bases, with 13 bases between. The germline V gene encodes CDR1 SGDLS and CDR2 YYNGEE. CDR3 length: 17 residues. The CDR3 DNA reads TGTGCCAGCAGCGTAGGAAAAGGGGTCGTCTCTGGAAACACCATATATTTT. Translation: CASSVGKGVVSGNTIYF.

The rearrangement links TRBV5-4 to TRBJ2-2, with D maybe TRBD1 (5 bases). CDR1 and CDR2 from the germline V gene are SGHNT and YYREEE (reference sequence). The CDR3 contains 13 residues. V lost 2 bases to trimming and J lost 4 bases, with 6 bases between them. The CDR3 region is CASSLQVTGELFF. DNA of the CDR3: TGTGCCAGCAGCTTACAGGTCACCGGGGAGCTGTTTTTT.

The chain employs TRBV29-1 and TRBJ1-1, with a tentative D call TRBD1 (5 bases). Germline V gives CDR1 SQVTM, CDR2 ANQGSEA. The CDR3 loop spans 13 amino acids. V lost 4 bases and J 7 bases, leaving 16 bases between the germline ends. This chain's CDR3 is CSVGWGGGNEAFF. Here the CDR3 DNA reads TGCAGCGTTGGTTGGGGGGGAGGAAATGAAGCTTTCTTT.

This clone was detected once. The gene calls are TRBV19 and TRBJ2-7, with 10 bases aligning to TRBD1. The CDR3 covers 15 residues. The germline V gene encodes CDR1 LNHDA and CDR2 SQIVND (reference sequence). With V trimmed by 5 bases and J by 3 bases, 7 bases remained unmatched. The CDR3 region is CASSLTGTGVYEQYF. The CDR3 nucleotides are TGTGCCAGTAGTTTAACCGGGACAGGGGTCTACGAGCAGTACTTC. Looking up the rest from reference TRBV19 and TRBJ2-7 gives the full variable domain: DGGITQSPKYLFRKEGQNVTLSCEQNLNHDAMYWYRQDPGQGLRLIYYSQIVNDFQKGDIAEGYSVSREKKESFPLTVTSAQKNPTAFYLCASSLTGTGVYEQYFGPGTRLTVT.

This rearrangement joins TRBV2 to TRBJ1-1, with TRBD1 matching 12 bases. CDR3 length equals 16 residues. V shed 6 bases and J 4 bases; nucleotides not matched to a gene: 9. The germline V gene encodes CDR1 SNHLY and CDR2 FYNNEI. The CDR3: CASRPGQGASGTEAFF. CDR3 bases: TGTGCCAGCAGGCCGGGACAGGGGGCTAGCGGCACTGAAGCTTTCTTT.